The clone carrying this TCR beta chain occurred a few times. The data were taken from a study of molecular identifiers for immune sequencing clone quantification. TCRdb re-called the PCR reads through MiXCR, storing one row per CDR3 protein. The table lists some 70,000 distinct CDR3 sequences, around 18% of them singletons. This CDR3 has 15 residues. J lost 3 bases, V lost 3 bases, and 5 bases had no gene match. Germline lookup yields CDR1 SGHAT and CDR2 FQNNGV. The source is a human donor in good health. Some libraries in this study had Jurkat cell RNA spiked in. This chain links TRBV11-2 with TRBJ2-1, with 7 bases identical to TRBD2. Sequencing input: naive CD8+ T cells from blood, with Jurkat cell RNA spiked in. As for subset: FACS-sorted CD8+CD4-CCR7+CD45RA+ naive T cells. The CDR3 spells CASSLMWEGYNEQFF. CDR3 sequence (DNA): TGTGCCAGCAGCTTGATGTGGGAGGGCTACAATGAGCAGTTCTTC.